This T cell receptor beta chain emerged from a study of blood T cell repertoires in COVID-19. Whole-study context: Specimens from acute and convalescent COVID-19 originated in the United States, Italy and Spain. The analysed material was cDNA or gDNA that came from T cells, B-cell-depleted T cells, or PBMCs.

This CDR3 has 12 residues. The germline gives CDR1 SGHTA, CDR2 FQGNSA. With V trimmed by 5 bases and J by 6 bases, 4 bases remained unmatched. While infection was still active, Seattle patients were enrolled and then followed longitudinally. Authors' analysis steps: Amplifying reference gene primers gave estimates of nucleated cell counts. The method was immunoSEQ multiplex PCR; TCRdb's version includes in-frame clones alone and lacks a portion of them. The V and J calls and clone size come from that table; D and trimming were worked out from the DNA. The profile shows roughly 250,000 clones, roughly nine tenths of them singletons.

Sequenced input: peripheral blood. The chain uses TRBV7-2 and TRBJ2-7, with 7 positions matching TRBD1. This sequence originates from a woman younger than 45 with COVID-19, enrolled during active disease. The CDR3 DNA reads TGTGCCAGCAGCCCGACAGGGATCGAGCAGTACTTC. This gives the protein CASSPTGIEQYF.